The 20 T cell receptor beta chains presented below share a single source sample, sequenced in a study of shared clonotypes between healthy human individuals. The method was immunoSEQ multiplex PCR; TCRdb's version includes in-frame clones alone and lacks a portion of them. The sample has approximately 2.4 million clones, around 95% seen once; the top ten hold approximately 0.13%. The sample comprised naive CD4+ T cells sorted from blood. Regarding subset: CD45RA+ positively selected. Receptor source: a man between 18 and 35 years old in good health.

Only one count was recorded for this clone. The chain couples TRBV7-9 to TRBJ2-1, with 9 bases matching TRBD1. V lost 2 bases to trimming and J lost 8 bases; unmatched junction nucleotides: 7. The CDR3 is 15 amino acids. CDR1 is SEHNR and CDR2 is FQNEAQ in the germline V gene (reference sequence). In nucleotides, the CDR3 is TGTGCCAGCAGCTTATCCGGGACAGGGATGGATGAGCAGTTCTTC. The encoded protein is CASSLSGTGMDEQFF.

The chain links TRBV18 to TRBJ2-2; perhaps TRBD2 as D (5 bases). Trimming took 4 bases from V and 7 from J, leaving 13 bases between them. The CDR3 runs 14 residues. Germline values: CDR1 KGHSH, CDR2 LQKENI. The CDR3 region is CASSRGLGSGELFF. CDR3 in DNA: TGTGCCAGCTCACGAGGACTGGGGAGCGGGGAGCTGTTTTTT. Full variable domain (missing parts from reference TRBV18 and TRBJ2-2): NAGVMQNPRHLVRRRGQEARLRCSPMKGHSHVYWYRQLPEEGLKFMVYLQKENIIDESGMPKERFSAEFPKEGPSILRIQQVVRGDSAAYFCASSRGLGSGELFFGEGSRLTVL.

This chain links TRBV7-9 with TRBJ2-5; TRBD2 matches at 10 bases. V lost 6 bases to trimming and J lost 2 bases; unmatched junction nucleotides: 3. The germline gives CDR1 SEHNR, CDR2 FQNEAQ (reference sequence). The CDR3 contains 14 residues. The CDR3 loop is CASRLAGIQETQYF. CDR3 coding DNA: TGTGCCAGCAGACTAGCGGGGATACAAGAGACCCAGTACTTC.

As regards this clone: This same CDR3 is encoded by further DNA sequences in the sample. This chain uses TRBV6-5 with TRBJ2-7; the D gene is possibly TRBD2 (5 bases). The V gene lost 6 bases and the J gene lost 5 bases, with 8 bases spanning the gap. This CDR3 spans 11 amino acids. The V gene's germline CDR1 is MNHEY and CDR2 SVGAGI. The CDR3 protein is CASRRENEQYF. DNA of the CDR3: TGTGCCAGCAGGAGGGAAAACGAGCAGTACTTC.

The chain has TRBV4-1 and TRBJ2-1, with a tentative D call TRBD1 (6 bases). Trimming pared 4 bases from V and 8 bases from J, leaving 21 bases between. Germline V gene lookup returns CDR1 MGHRA and CDR2 YSYEKL. This CDR3 spans 16 amino acids. The DNA for the CDR3 is TGCGCCAGCAGCCCTTTCGGGACAATATCCAGTGATGAGCAGTTCTTC. Translated: CASSPFGTISSDEQFF.

A few counts support this clone. Other DNA sequences within the sample encode an identical CDR3. The V and J genes are TRBV18 and TRBJ2-7, with TRBD2 matching over 7 bases. With V trimmed by 4 bases and J by 0 bases, 0 bases remained unmatched. The CDR3 spans 13 residues. Germline assignment: CDR1 KGHSH and CDR2 LQKENI. DNA of the CDR3: TGTGCCAGCTCACGGACTAGCTCCTACGAGCAGTACTTC. It codes for CASSRTSSYEQYF.

The rearrangement joins TRBV5-1 to TRBJ2-2, with 8 nucleotides matching TRBD1. Per germline, CDR1 SGHRS and CDR2 YFSETQ. There are 15 residues in the CDR3. V lost 4 bases, J lost 6 bases, and 8 bases stayed unmatched. CDR3 nucleotide sequence: TGCGCCAGCAGCAAAGGGACAGGTAACCCCGGGGAGCTGTTTTTT. It specifies CASSKGTGNPGELFF.

In regard to this clone: The sample has other DNA sequences that encode this CDR3 too. The chain has TRBV18 and TRBJ1-2; D is perhaps TRBD1 (6 bases). Trimming took 3 bases from V and 2 from J, leaving 10 bases between them. There are 14 residues in the CDR3. The germline V gene encodes CDR1 KGHSH and CDR2 LQKENI. Written as DNA, the CDR3 is TGTGCCAGCTCACCGGTCGGACAGAACTATGGCTACACCTTC. The encoded protein is CASSPVGQNYGYTF.

The CDR3 here is CASSLGGTLGPYF. The CDR3 DNA sequence: TGCGCCAGCAGCTTAGGCGGGACTCTCGGTCCGTATTTT. This chain connects TRBV5-1 to TRBJ2-3; TRBD2 is a possible D gene (6 bases). Germline V gives CDR1 SGHRS, CDR2 YFSETQ. The CDR3 runs 13 residues. Trimming cost V 2 bases and J 14 bases, with 18 bases left between them.

This chain joins TRBV28 and TRBJ1-5, with a possible D match to TRBD1 (5 bases). The germline gives CDR1 MDHEN, CDR2 SYDVKM. The CDR3 has 16 residues. Trimming stripped 5 bases from V and 1 base from J, with 15 bases between. The DNA for the CDR3 is TGTGCCAGCAGTCCAGGGTCCCTAGGGAGCAATCAGCCCCAGCATTTT. It yields the protein CASSPGSLGSNQPQHF.

The V call is TRBV10-3, the J call TRBJ2-7; D unresolved. This CDR3 has 13 residues. V gave up 4 bases and J gave up 2 bases, with 9 bases separating them. The germline V gene has CDR1 ENHRY and CDR2 SYGVKD. The CDR3 loop reads CAISGDFAYEQYF. The CDR3 DNA sequence: TGTGCCATCAGTGGGGATTTTGCCTACGAGCAGTACTTC.

This rearrangement joins TRBV30 to TRBJ2-2; the D is unclear. Germline assignment: CDR1 GTSNPN and CDR2 SVGIG (reference sequence). V was clipped by 4 bases and J by 7 bases, with 16 bases between them. The CDR3 contains 14 residues. The CDR3 region has the DNA TGTGCCTGGACCAGACCCCCGTCGAGCGGGGAGCTGTTTTTT. Its protein is CAWTRPPSSGELFF.

This chain links TRBV5-4 with TRBJ1-2; maybe TRBD1 (6 bases). There are 15 residues in the CDR3. The ends were cut back, 4 bases at V and 4 bases at J, with 17 bases in the middle. Germline V gene lookup returns CDR1 SGHNT and CDR2 YYREEE (reference sequence). In DNA form, the CDR3 reads TGTGCCAGCAGCGTGAGAGTCTCGGGGGCCTATGGCTACACCTTC. Protein: CASSVRVSGAYGYTF.

The rearrangement links TRBV20-1 to TRBJ2-7; no definite D call. The V gene's germline CDR1 is DFQATT and CDR2 SNEGSKA (reference sequence). Trimming pared 6 bases from V and 6 bases from J, leaving 12 bases between. The length of the CDR3 is 11 residues. The CDR3 region has the DNA TGCAGTGCCAGTCCAGTCGGCGAGCAGTACTTC. Amino acid sequence: CSASPVGEQYF.

The genes are TRBV10-3 and TRBJ2-3, with D unclear. Germline CDR1 is ENHRY and CDR2 is SYGVKD. Trimming shortened V by 3 bases and J by 2 bases, and 9 bases separated the two germline ends. This CDR3 contains 14 residues. As DNA, the CDR3 is TGTGCCATCAGTGATTTGGAATCCACAGATACGCAGTATTTT. Amino acid sequence: CAISDLESTDTQYF.

The chain has TRBV18 and TRBJ1-4; no definite D call. Trimming stripped 1 base from V and 0 bases from J, with 18 bases between. This CDR3 is built from 19 residues. Germline loops: CDR1 KGHSH, CDR2 LQKENI. The CDR3 DNA reads TGTGCCAGCTCACCACGTAACAGCCTCCCATCCGCAACTAATGAAAAACTGTTTTTT. This translates into CASSPRNSLPSATNEKLFF.

The chain is built from TRBV30 and TRBJ2-1; 7 bases line up with TRBD2. After removal of 8 bases from V and 10 bases from J, the junction contained 14 bases not matched to a gene. CDR3 size: 13 residues. Germline CDR1 and CDR2: GTSNPN and SVGIG (reference sequence). The CDR3 region is CAGRPSGIGEQFF. The CDR3 DNA reads TGTGCCGGAAGGCCAAGCGGGATTGGCGAGCAGTTCTTC.

V usage is TRBV27 and J usage is TRBJ2-1; possibly TRBD2 for D (7 bases). Germline V gives CDR1 MNHEY, CDR2 SMNVEV (reference sequence). V lost 2 bases and J lost 8, with 16 bases in between. The CDR3 loop spans 15 amino acids. The CDR3 reads CASSLAGGAGYEQFF. The CDR3 nucleotides are TGTGCCAGCAGTTTAGCTGGGGGGGCCGGTTATGAGCAGTTCTTC.

The chain is built from TRBV7-2 and TRBJ1-2; D unresolved. The V end was cut by 8 bases, the J end by 0 bases, with 7 bases between. The germline V gene has CDR1 SGHTA and CDR2 FQGNSA. This CDR3 comprises 12 residues. Here the CDR3 reads CASGTANYGYTF. In nucleotides, the CDR3 is TGTGCCAGCGGCACAGCTAACTATGGCTACACCTTC.

J is TRBJ2-7 and V is TRBV19; D is possibly TRBD1 (6 bases). Germline V CDR1 and CDR2: LNHDA, SQIVND (reference sequence). The V end lost 7 bases, the J end lost 1 base, and 17 bases lay between the germline ends. The CDR3 loop spans 15 amino acids. CDR3 residues: CASNPSGVGSYEQYF. DNA of the CDR3: TGTGCCAGTAACCCCTCAGGGGTTGGATCCTACGAGCAGTACTTC.